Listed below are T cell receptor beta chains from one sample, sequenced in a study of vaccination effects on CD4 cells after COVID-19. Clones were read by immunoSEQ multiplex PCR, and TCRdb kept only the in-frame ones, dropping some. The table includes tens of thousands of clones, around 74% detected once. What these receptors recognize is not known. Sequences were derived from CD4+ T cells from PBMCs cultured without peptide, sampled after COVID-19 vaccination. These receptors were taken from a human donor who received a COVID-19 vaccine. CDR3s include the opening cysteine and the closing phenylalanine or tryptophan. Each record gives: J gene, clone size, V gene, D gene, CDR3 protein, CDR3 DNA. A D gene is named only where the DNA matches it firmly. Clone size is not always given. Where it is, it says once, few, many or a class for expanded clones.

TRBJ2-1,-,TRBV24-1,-,CATSDSTRFGYEQFF,TGTGCCACCAGTGATTCCACAAGGTTTGGGTATGAGCAGTTCTTC
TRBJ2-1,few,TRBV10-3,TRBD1,CATGQGNHNEQFF,TGTGCCACCGGACAGGGAAACCACAATGAGCAGTTCTTC
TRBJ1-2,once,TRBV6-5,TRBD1,CASRPTGGYGYTF,TGTGCCAGCAGACCTACAGGGGGCTATGGCTACACCTTC
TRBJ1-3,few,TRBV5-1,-,CASSGEGGNTIYF,TGCGCCAGCTCTGGGGAGGGTGGAAACACCATATATTTT
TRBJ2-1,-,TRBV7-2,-,CASSLLGMANEQFF,TGTGCCAGCAGCCTGTTAGGGATGGCAAATGAGCAGTTCTTC
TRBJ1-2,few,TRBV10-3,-,CATQGGSDLYGYTF,TGTGCCACCCAAGGAGGGAGCGATCTCTATGGCTACACCTTC
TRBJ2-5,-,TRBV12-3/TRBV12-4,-,CASSLEGETQYF,TGTGCCAGCAGTTTAGAAGGAGAGACCCAGTACTTC
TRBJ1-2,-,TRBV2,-,CASSVDGTTDSF,TGTGCCAGCAGTGTCGACGGGACTACAGACTCATTC
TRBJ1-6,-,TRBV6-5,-,CASSYSGGRSPLHF,TGTGCCAGCAGTTACTCCGGGGGGAGATCACCCCTCCACTTT
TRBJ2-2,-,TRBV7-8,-,CASSPLRFRRELFF,TGTGCCAGCAGCCCCCTGAGGTTTCGAAGGGAGCTGTTTTTT
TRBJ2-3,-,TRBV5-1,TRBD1,CASSLEPQGSVADTQYF,TGCGCCAGCAGCTTGGAACCACAGGGGTCAGTGGCAGATACGCAGTATTTT
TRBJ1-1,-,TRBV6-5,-,CATRAGNTEAFF,TGTGCCACCAGGGCCGGAAACACTGAAGCTTTCTTT
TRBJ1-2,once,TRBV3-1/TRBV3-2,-,CASSQLQGFSGYTF,TGTGCCAGCAGCCAGTTACAGGGCTTCTCCGGCTACACCTTC
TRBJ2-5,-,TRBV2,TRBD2,CASSDSGLAGGWETQYF,TGTGCCAGCAGTGACTCGGGACTAGCGGGGGGGTGGGAGACCCAGTACTTC
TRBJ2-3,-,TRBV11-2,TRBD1,CASSRGIGTGGHSDTQYF,TGTGCCAGCAGCCGAGGAATAGGCACAGGGGGTCATAGCGATACGCAGTATTTT
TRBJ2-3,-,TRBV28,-,CASSLRFSDTQYF,TGTGCCAGCAGTTTAAGGTTCTCAGATACGCAGTATTTT
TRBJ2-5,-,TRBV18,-,CASSPTVPQETQYF,TGTGCCAGCTCACCGACAGTCCCCCAAGAGACCCAGTACTTC
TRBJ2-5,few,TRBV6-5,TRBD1,CASTWDRGYETQYF,TGTGCCAGCACCTGGGACAGGGGGTACGAGACCCAGTACTTC
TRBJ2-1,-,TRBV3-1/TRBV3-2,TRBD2,CASTTWGGKRNEQFF,TGTGCCAGCACCACCTGGGGGGGGAAACGCAATGAGCAGTTCTTC
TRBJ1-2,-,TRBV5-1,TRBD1,CASSLAVTGLPALYGYTF,TGCGCCAGCAGCTTGGCCGTGACAGGGTTACCAGCCCTCTATGGCTACACCTTC
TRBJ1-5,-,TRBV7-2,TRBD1,CASSLAGQVMQPQHF,TGTGCCAGCAGCTTAGCCGGACAGGTAATGCAGCCCCAGCATTTT
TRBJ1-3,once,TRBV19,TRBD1,CASSRQGANTIYF,TGTGCCAGTAGTCGACAGGGGGCGAACACCATATATTTT
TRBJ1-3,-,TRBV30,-,CAWNNGNGNTIYF,TGTGCCTGGAATAATGGGAATGGAAACACCATATATTTT
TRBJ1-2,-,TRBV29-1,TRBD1,CSSGQGGGYGYTF,TGCAGCTCTGGACAGGGAGGCGGCTATGGCTACACCTTC
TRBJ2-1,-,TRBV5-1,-,CASSLYNSAGEQFF,TGCGCCAGCAGCTTGTATAACAGTGCGGGGGAGCAGTTCTTC
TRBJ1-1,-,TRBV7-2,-,CASSLVAWLGWGTEAFF,TGTGCCAGCAGCTTAGTGGCGTGGCTAGGGTGGGGAACTGAAGCTTTCTTT
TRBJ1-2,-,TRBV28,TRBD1,CASSTTGGAGGYTF,TGTGCCAGCAGCACAACAGGGGGCGCGGGTGGCTACACCTTC
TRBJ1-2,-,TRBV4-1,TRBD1,CASSLLEGAGYGYTF,TGCGCCAGCAGCCTCCTGGAGGGGGCCGGCTATGGCTACACCTTC
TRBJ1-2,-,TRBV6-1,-,CASSETGSRGYTF,TGTGCCAGCAGTGAAACGGGGTCTCGCGGCTACACCTTC
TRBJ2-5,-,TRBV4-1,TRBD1,CASSRAPAGTGGPETQYF,TGCGCCAGCAGCCGAGCTCCCGCCGGGACAGGAGGACCGGAGACCCAGTACTTC
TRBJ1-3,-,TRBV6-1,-,CASSEEAGGNTIYF,TGTGCCAGCAGTGAAGAAGCTGGTGGAAACACCATATATTTT
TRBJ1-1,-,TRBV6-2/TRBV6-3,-,CASSTLVTVNLFTEAFF,TGTGCCAGCAGTACCTTAGTGACAGTTAACCTCTTCACTGAAGCTTTCTTT
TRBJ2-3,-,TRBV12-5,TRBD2,CASGTASGGPDTQYF,TGTGCTAGTGGGACGGCTAGCGGGGGTCCAGATACGCAGTATTTT
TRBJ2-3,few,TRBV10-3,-,CAIRNPMSTDTQYF,TGTGCCATCAGGAACCCAATGAGCACAGATACGCAGTATTTT
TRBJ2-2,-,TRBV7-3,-,CASSRIIGAAGELFF,TGTGCCAGCAGCCGTATCATAGGGGCCGCCGGGGAGCTGTTTTTT
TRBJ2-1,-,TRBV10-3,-,CAISESEGVSYNEQFF,TGTGCCATCAGTGAGTCTGAGGGGGTCTCCTACAATGAGCAGTTCTTC
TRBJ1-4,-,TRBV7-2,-,CASSPRVGLREKLFF,TGTGCCAGCAGCCCCCGGGTTGGGCTGAGGGAAAAACTGTTTTTT
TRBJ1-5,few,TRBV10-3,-,CAISVGSAQPQHF,TGTGCCATCAGTGTCGGGTCCGCTCAGCCCCAGCATTTT
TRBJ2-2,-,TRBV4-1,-,CASSQGGRITGELFF,TGCGCCAGCAGCCAAGGGGGTAGAATCACCGGGGAGCTGTTTTTT
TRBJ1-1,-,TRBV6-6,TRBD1,CASQPTGGGTEAFF,TGTGCCAGCCAACCGACAGGGGGGGGCACTGAAGCTTTCTTT
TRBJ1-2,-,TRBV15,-,CATSRTQVNYGYTF,TGTGCCACCAGCCGAACACAGGTTAACTATGGCTACACCTTC
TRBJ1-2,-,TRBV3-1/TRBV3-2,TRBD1,CASSQAPTGESGYTF,TGTGCCAGCAGCCAAGCTCCGACAGGGGAGAGTGGCTACACCTTC
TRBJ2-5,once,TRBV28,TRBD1,CASKPDRGRQETQYF,TGTGCCAGCAAGCCAGACAGGGGGCGCCAAGAGACCCAGTACTTC
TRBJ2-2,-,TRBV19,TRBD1,CASIDRVAGGELFF,TGTGCCAGTATCGACAGGGTGGCTGGCGGGGAGCTGTTTTTT
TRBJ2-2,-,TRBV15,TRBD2,CATRLAGIAGELFF,TGTGCCACCAGACTAGCGGGGATTGCCGGGGAGCTGTTTTTT
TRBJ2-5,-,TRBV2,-,CASSVRLTQETQYF,TGTGCCAGCAGTGTGAGACTAACCCAAGAGACCCAGTACTTC
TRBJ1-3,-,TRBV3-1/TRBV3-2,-,CASSQAFGSGNTIYF,TGTGCCAGCAGCCAGGCCTTTGGCTCTGGAAACACCATATATTTT
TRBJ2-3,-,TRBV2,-,CATSTLADDTQYF,TGTGCCACAAGTACACTAGCTGATGATACGCAGTATTTT
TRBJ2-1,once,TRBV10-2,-,CASGGPYNEQFF,TGCGCCAGCGGGGGCCCTTACAATGAGCAGTTCTTC
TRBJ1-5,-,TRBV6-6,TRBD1,CASSQTDRAHSNQPQHF,TGTGCCAGCAGTCAGACCGACAGGGCCCATAGCAATCAGCCCCAGCATTTT
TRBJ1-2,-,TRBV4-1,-,CASSQAWGGFNYGYTF,TGCGCCAGCAGCCAAGCTTGGGGGGGGTTTAACTATGGCTACACCTTC